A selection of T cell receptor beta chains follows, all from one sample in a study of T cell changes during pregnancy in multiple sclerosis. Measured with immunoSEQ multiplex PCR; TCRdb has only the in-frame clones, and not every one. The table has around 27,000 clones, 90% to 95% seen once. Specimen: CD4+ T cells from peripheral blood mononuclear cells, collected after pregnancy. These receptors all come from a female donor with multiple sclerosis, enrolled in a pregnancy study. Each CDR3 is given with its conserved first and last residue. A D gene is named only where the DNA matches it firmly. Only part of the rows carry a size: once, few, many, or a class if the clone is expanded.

cdr3_aa: CASSGRGQPQHF
cdr3_nt: TGTGCCAGCAGCGGGCGGGGTCAGCCCCAGCATTTT
v_call: TRBV5-5
clone_size: .
j_call: TRBJ1-5
d_call: .

cdr3_aa: CASSDPADTQYF
cdr3_nt: TGTGCCAGCAGCGACCCGGCAGATACGCAGTATTTT
v_call: TRBV9
clone_size: .
j_call: TRBJ2-3
d_call: .

cdr3_aa: CASSPQTRNQETQYF
cdr3_nt: TGTGCCAGCAGCCCCCAAACTAGAAATCAAGAGACCCAGTACTTC
v_call: TRBV7-2
clone_size: .
j_call: TRBJ2-5
d_call: .

cdr3_aa: CASSLDRGVSYEQYF
cdr3_nt: TGTGCCAGCAGCCTAGACAGGGGGGTCTCCTACGAGCAGTACTTC
v_call: TRBV5-4
clone_size: once
j_call: TRBJ2-7
d_call: TRBD1

cdr3_aa: CASSTSGGQETQYF
cdr3_nt: TGCGCCAGCTCAACCTCGGGTGGACAAGAGACCCAGTACTTC
v_call: TRBV5-1
clone_size: .
j_call: TRBJ2-5
d_call: .

cdr3_aa: CASSPGLRDGYTF
cdr3_nt: TGTGCCAGCAGCCCCGGACTGAGGGATGGCTACACCTTC
v_call: TRBV7-9
clone_size: .
j_call: TRBJ1-2
d_call: .

cdr3_aa: CASSSGQGSGNTIYF
cdr3_nt: TGCGCCAGCAGCAGCGGACAGGGGTCCGGAAACACCATATATTTT
v_call: TRBV5-1
clone_size: .
j_call: TRBJ1-3
d_call: TRBD1

cdr3_aa: CASSPTGERSNQPQHF
cdr3_nt: TGTGCCAGCAGCCCGACAGGGGAAAGGAGCAATCAGCCCCAGCATTTT
v_call: TRBV7-2
clone_size: .
j_call: TRBJ1-5
d_call: TRBD1

cdr3_aa: CASSDIPGLAGVEGTGELFF
cdr3_nt: TGTGCCAGCAGCGACATCCCCGGACTAGCGGGAGTAGAGGGGACCGGGGAGCTGTTTTTT
v_call: TRBV7-6
clone_size: .
j_call: TRBJ2-2
d_call: TRBD2

cdr3_aa: CASVREPNQPQHF
cdr3_nt: TGTGCCAGCGTCCGGGAGCCCAATCAGCCCCAGCATTTT
v_call: TRBV19
clone_size: .
j_call: TRBJ1-5
d_call: .

cdr3_aa: CASSINGLETYEQYF
cdr3_nt: TGTGCCAGTAGTATAAACGGACTAGAGACCTACGAGCAGTACTTC
v_call: TRBV19
clone_size: .
j_call: TRBJ2-7
d_call: TRBD2

cdr3_aa: CASSQTGGGNNSPLHF
cdr3_nt: TGTGCCAGCAGCCAGACAGGGGGCGGTAATAATTCACCCCTCCACTTT
v_call: TRBV7-2
clone_size: .
j_call: TRBJ1-6
d_call: TRBD1

cdr3_aa: CASRALTGELFF
cdr3_nt: TGTGCCAGTAGAGCCCTGACCGGGGAGCTGTTTTTT
v_call: TRBV2
clone_size: .
j_call: TRBJ2-2
d_call: .

cdr3_aa: CASSLLGQGDQPQHF
cdr3_nt: TGTGCCAGCAGCTTGCTAGGGCAGGGGGATCAGCCCCAGCATTTT
v_call: TRBV5-6
clone_size: .
j_call: TRBJ1-5
d_call: TRBD1

cdr3_aa: CASSTWATGRETQYF
cdr3_nt: TGTGCCAGTAGTACCTGGGCCACGGGAAGAGAGACCCAGTACTTC
v_call: TRBV19
clone_size: .
j_call: TRBJ2-5
d_call: .

cdr3_aa: CASSQQGEDTQYF
cdr3_nt: TGCGCCAGCAGTCAACAGGGTGAAGATACGCAGTATTTT
v_call: TRBV5-1
clone_size: .
j_call: TRBJ2-3
d_call: .

cdr3_aa: CASSPWTGAEKLFF
cdr3_nt: TGTGCCAGCAGCCCCTGGACAGGGGCTGAAAAACTGTTTTTT
v_call: TRBV9
clone_size: .
j_call: TRBJ1-4
d_call: TRBD1

cdr3_aa: CASSSLTGFASGNTIYF
cdr3_nt: TGTGCCAGCTCATCCCTAACAGGGTTTGCCTCTGGAAACACCATATATTTT
v_call: TRBV18
clone_size: .
j_call: TRBJ1-3
d_call: .

cdr3_aa: CSATKQGDGELFF
cdr3_nt: TGCAGCGCAACCAAACAGGGGGACGGGGAGCTGTTTTTT
v_call: TRBV29-1
clone_size: .
j_call: TRBJ2-2
d_call: TRBD1

cdr3_aa: CASNHEITDTQYF
cdr3_nt: TGTGCCAGCAATCATGAGATCACAGATACGCAGTATTTT
v_call: TRBV6-1
clone_size: .
j_call: TRBJ2-3
d_call: .

cdr3_aa: CSGSSRETQYF
cdr3_nt: TGCAGTGGATCCAGTCGTGAGACCCAGTACTTC
v_call: TRBV20-1
clone_size: .
j_call: TRBJ2-5
d_call: .

cdr3_aa: CASSASNYEQYF
cdr3_nt: TGTGCCAGCAGCGCTAGTAACTACGAGCAGTACTTC
v_call: TRBV9
clone_size: .
j_call: TRBJ2-7
d_call: .

cdr3_aa: CAWTKSGAGHQPQHF
cdr3_nt: TGTGCCTGGACTAAGTCGGGAGCCGGCCATCAGCCCCAGCATTTT
v_call: TRBV30
clone_size: .
j_call: TRBJ1-5
d_call: .

cdr3_aa: CASSQDLPISQKAGNTIYF
cdr3_nt: TGCGCCAGCAGCCAAGATCTCCCTATAAGCCAGAAAGCGGGAAACACCATATATTTT
v_call: TRBV4-1
clone_size: .
j_call: TRBJ1-3
d_call: .

cdr3_aa: CASSYGVMNTEAFF
cdr3_nt: TGTGCCAGCAGTTACGGAGTTATGAACACTGAAGCTTTCTTT
v_call: TRBV6-5
clone_size: few
j_call: TRBJ1-1
d_call: .

cdr3_aa: CASTGTGGKDTQYF
cdr3_nt: TGCGCCAGCACCGGGACAGGGGGAAAAGATACGCAGTATTTT
v_call: TRBV5-1
clone_size: once
j_call: TRBJ2-3
d_call: TRBD1

cdr3_aa: CASTPVFGARRNYGYTF
cdr3_nt: TGTGCCAGTACCCCGGTTTTTGGGGCACGACGTAACTATGGCTACACCTTC
v_call: TRBV19
clone_size: .
j_call: TRBJ1-2
d_call: .

cdr3_aa: CASSPLRLAGGGYEQYF
cdr3_nt: TGTGCCAGTAGCCCACTCCGACTAGCGGGTGGGGGCTACGAGCAGTACTTC
v_call: TRBV19
clone_size: .
j_call: TRBJ2-7
d_call: TRBD2

cdr3_aa: CASSLGRDPYNEQFF
cdr3_nt: TGCGCCAGCAGCTTGGGACGGGATCCGTACAATGAGCAGTTCTTC
v_call: TRBV5-1
clone_size: .
j_call: TRBJ2-1
d_call: .

cdr3_aa: CASTPDRGYEQYF
cdr3_nt: TGTGCCAGCACCCCGGACAGAGGCTACGAGCAGTACTTC
v_call: TRBV21-1
clone_size: .
j_call: TRBJ2-7
d_call: .

cdr3_aa: CASSLGLAGNTGELFF
cdr3_nt: TGCGCCAGCAGCCTCGGACTAGCGGGGAACACCGGGGAGCTGTTTTTT
v_call: TRBV5-1
clone_size: .
j_call: TRBJ2-2
d_call: TRBD2

cdr3_aa: CASSGSRLTSVSFGEQFF
cdr3_nt: TGTGCCAGCAGTGGGAGCAGGCTGACTAGCGTCTCATTTGGTGAGCAGTTCTTC
v_call: TRBV6-1
clone_size: once
j_call: TRBJ2-1
d_call: TRBD2

cdr3_aa: CASSLEWGSSYEQYF
cdr3_nt: TGTGCCAGCAGCTTAGAGTGGGGCAGCTCCTACGAGCAGTACTTC
v_call: TRBV7-7
clone_size: .
j_call: TRBJ2-7
d_call: .